This T cell receptor (beta chain) stems from a study of cytomegalovirus exposure and HLA in healthy donors. Turning to the study itself: A later analysis reported the approximately 120 validation repertoires used the same platform as the approximately 670 first-cohort repertoires. Overall study results and limits: The study recorded fewer than 200 TCR beta chains that were cytomegalovirus-associated.

This table comes from immunoSEQ multiplex PCR, and its TCRdb copy is limited to in-frame clones, with some not included. The data show 250,000 or so clones, with about 88% seen just once and around 12% held by the top ten. In germline, CDR1 is MNHNY, CDR2 SVGAGI (reference sequence). The V and J ends lost 4 bases and 7 bases respectively, with 13 bases between them. The CDR3 length is 13 residues. Remarks on this clone: Its target is not known.

The chain links TRBV6-6 to TRBJ1-1, with D unresolved. This receptor was identified in a man between 18 and 29 years old in good health and CMV-seropositive. The sequenced sample consisted of PBMCs. This CDR3 reads CASSWTGQGEAFF. The CDR3 DNA is TGTGCCAGCAGTTGGACTGGGCAAGGTGAAGCTTTCTTT.